Listed below are T cell receptor beta chains from one sample, sequenced in a study of blood T cell repertoires in COVID-19. Produced via immunoSEQ multiplex PCR; TCRdb's table is partial and in-frame only. The sample records a few hundred thousand clones, around 90% being singletons. Material for sequencing was peripheral blood. Receptor source: a woman in her seventies with active or convalescent COVID-19. Each CDR3 is given with its conserved first and last residue. D genes are given only for firm matches. Not every row has a clone size; where given, it reads once, few, many or a size class.

>TRBJ1-5|TRBV23-1|few|.
CASSQSTEEEKNQPQHF
TGCGCCAGCAGTCAATCGACCGAGGAGGAAAAAAATCAGCCCCAGCATTTT
>TRBJ2-1|TRBV6-5|.|.
CASSYGQGRYNEQFF
TGTGCCAGCAGTTATGGTCAAGGCAGGTACAATGAGCAGTTCTTC
>TRBJ1-1|TRBV21-1|.|.
CASSKEVGTGAEAFF
.
>TRBJ1-2|TRBV7-2|.|.
CASSPGGGNYGYTF
TGTGCCAGCAGCCCAGGTGGAGGGAATTATGGCTACACCTTC
>TRBJ1-2|TRBV9|few|TRBD1
CASSVEARGLGYTF
TGTGCCAGCAGCGTAGAGGCCAGGGGGCTAGGCTACACCTTC
>TRBJ1-2|TRBV10-3|few|TRBD1
CASRDREEYGYTF
TGTGCCAGCCGGGACAGGGAGGAGTATGGCTACACCTTC
>TRBJ1-2|TRBV29-1|.|TRBD1
CSVGAGQGLGLGGYTF
TGCAGCGTTGGGGCGGGACAGGGCCTAGGTTTGGGGGGCTACACCTTC
>TRBJ2-1|TRBV10-2|.|.
CASSESGGRSYNEQFF
TGCGCCAGCAGTGAGTCGGGGGGGCGCTCCTACAATGAGCAGTTCTTC
>TRBJ2-5|TRBV5-8|.|TRBD2
CASSFWLAGQETQYF
TGTGCCAGCAGCTTTTGGCTAGCGGGGCAAGAGACCCAGTACTTC
>TRBJ2-1|TRBV4-2|.|TRBD2
CASSQEGTSGGFNEQFF
TGTGCCAGCAGCCAAGAAGGGACTAGCGGGGGATTCAATGAGCAGTTCTTC
>TRBJ2-7|TRBV2|.|.
CASSQTEYEQYF
TGTGCCAGCAGCCAGACAGAGTACGAGCAGTACTTC
>TRBJ1-6|TRBV7-6|.|.
CASSLQDLNSPLHF
TGTGCCAGCAGCTTACAGGACTTAAATTCACCCCTCCACTTT
>TRBJ2-1|TRBV4-2|.|TRBD2
CASSPAASGGLSPYNEQFF
TGTGCCAGCAGCCCCGCCGCTAGCGGGGGCCTTAGCCCCTACAATGAGCAGTTCTTC
>TRBJ1-2|TRBV27|.|TRBD1
CASSLAGTAFYGYTF
TGTGCCAGCAGTTTGGCGGGGACAGCATTCTATGGCTACACCTTC
>TRBJ2-1|TRBV24-1|.|TRBD2
CATSDLAGGRNEQFF
TGTGCCACCAGTGATTTGGCGGGGGGCCGCAATGAGCAGTTCTTC
>TRBJ1-2|TRBV19|once|.
CASSRQGIANYGYTF
TGTGCCAGTAGTAGGCAGGGGATAGCTAACTATGGCTACACCTTC
>TRBJ2-5|TRBV5-1|.|TRBD2
CASSRTSGGADGTQYF
TGCGCCAGCAGCCGGACTAGCGGGGGGGCCGATGGGACCCAGTACTTC
>TRBJ2-3|TRBV5-1|.|TRBD1
CASSTGQGNTDTQYF
TGCGCCAGCAGCACGGGACAGGGGAACACAGATACGCAGTATTTT
>TRBJ2-7|TRBV3-1/TRBV3-2|.|.
CASSRGSYEQYF
TGTGCCAGCAGCCGCGGCTCCTACGAGCAGTACTTC
>TRBJ1-3|TRBV4-1|few|.
CASSQGLPTSGNTIYF
TGCGCCAGCAGCCAAGGACTCCCGACTTCTGGAAACACCATATATTTT
>TRBJ1-2|TRBV7-8|.|.
CASSLETDYGYTF
TGTGCCAGCAGCTTAGAGACAGACTATGGCTACACCTTC
>TRBJ1-1|TRBV7-3|.|TRBD1
CASSNTGTDTEAFF
TGTGCCAGCAGCAATACCGGGACAGACACTGAAGCTTTCTTT
>TRBJ2-7|TRBV9|.|TRBD2
CASSAGGDQYYEQYF
TGTGCCAGCAGCGCGGGGGGGGACCAATACTACGAGCAGTACTTC
>TRBJ2-7|TRBV20-1|.|.
CSAGPLNEQYF
TGCAGTGCTGGGCCCCTGAACGAGCAGTACTTC
>TRBJ1-5|TRBV12-5|.|.
CASGFRQRGQPQHF
TGTGCTAGTGGTTTCCGGCAGAGAGGTCAGCCCCAGCATTTT
>TRBJ2-3|TRBV5-8|.|TRBD2
CASSLGASGGASLTDTQYF
TGTGCCAGCAGCCTCGGGGCTAGCGGGGGGGCCTCACTCACAGATACGCAGTATTTT
>TRBJ2-3|TRBV7-8|.|.
CASILSWEERHFTDTQYF
TGTGCCAGCATCCTCTCATGGGAGGAGCGGCATTTCACAGATACGCAGTATTTT
>TRBJ1-1|TRBV23-1|once|TRBD1
CASTDRGNTEAFF
TGCGCCAGCACCGACAGGGGTAACACTGAAGCTTTCTTT
>TRBJ2-1|TRBV18|.|TRBD1
CASSEDRAGPMFF
TGTGCCAGCTCAGAGGACAGGGCAGGGCCTATGTTCTTC
>TRBJ2-2|TRBV27|.|TRBD2
CASSLLAGGYTGELFF
TGTGCCAGCAGTTTACTAGCGGGGGGATACACCGGGGAGCTGTTTTTT
>TRBJ1-3|TRBV18|.|.
CASSPPAGGIGNTIYF
TGTGCCAGCTCACCACCGGCGGGGGGTATTGGAAACACCATATATTTT
>TRBJ1-4|TRBV7-2|.|.
CASSARVDGEKLFF
TGTGCCAGCAGCGCCAGGGTGGATGGTGAAAAACTGTTTTTT
>TRBJ1-2|TRBV6-1|.|.
CASSENRNYGYTF
TGTGCCAGCAGTGAAAACAGAAACTATGGCTACACCTTC
>TRBJ1-4|TRBV7-2|.|.
CASSLIGRGSEKLFF
TGTGCCAGCAGCTTAATCGGCAGGGGAAGTGAAAAACTGTTTTTT
>TRBJ1-2|TRBV11-2|few|TRBD1
CASSPGQGSLYGYTF
TGTGCCAGCAGCCCAGGACAGGGGTCTTTATATGGCTACACCTTC
>TRBJ1-2|TRBV11-2|.|.
CASSLRAQNNYGYTF
TGTGCCAGCAGCTTAAGAGCACAGAACAACTATGGCTACACCTTC
>TRBJ1-2|TRBV19|.|.
CASTRDRNTNYGYTF
TGTGCCAGTACTCGCGACAGGAATACTAACTATGGCTACACCTTC
>TRBJ2-1|TRBV18|.|.
CASSIETGREQFF
TGTGCCAGCTCAATAGAAACAGGACGTGAGCAGTTCTTC
>TRBJ1-1|TRBV2|.|TRBD1
CATSRDSNTEAFF
TGTGCCACCTCCCGGGACAGTAACACTGAAGCTTTCTTT
>TRBJ1-2|TRBV5-6|.|.
CASTPAGEVNYGYTF
TGTGCCAGCACCCCGGCCGGGGAAGTAAACTATGGCTACACCTTC
>TRBJ1-2|TRBV7-9|.|.
CASSPGVGYTF
TGTGCCAGCAGCCCAGGGGTTGGCTACACCTTC
>TRBJ2-7|TRBV6-2/TRBV6-3|.|TRBD2
CASSYPAGDISGEQYF
TGTGCCAGCAGTTACCCAGCGGGGGACATCTCGGGGGAGCAGTACTTC
>TRBJ1-2|TRBV10-1|few|TRBD1
CASSEGGQLSGYTF
TGCGCCAGCAGTGAAGGGGGCCAACTGTCTGGCTACACCTTC
>TRBJ2-7|TRBV15|.|.
CATSRDQGAREGEQYF
TGTGCCACCAGCAGAGATCAGGGGGCGCGGGAGGGCGAGCAGTACTTC
>TRBJ2-1|TRBV11-2|.|.
CASSLIGGNSYNEQFF
TGTGCCAGCAGCTTAATAGGCGGAAATTCCTACAATGAGCAGTTCTTC
>TRBJ1-2|TRBV29-1|.|.
CSVEPPSVSAGYTF
TGCAGCGTTGAGCCCCCCTCGGTATCCGCTGGCTACACCTTC
>TRBJ1-3|TRBV24-1|.|.
CATQDGGSGNTIYF
TGTGCCACTCAGGATGGGGGGTCTGGAAACACCATATATTTT
>TRBJ1-2|TRBV15|.|.
CATSRDGREDGYTF
TGTGCCACCAGCAGAGATGGCAGGGAGGATGGCTACACCTTC
>TRBJ1-4|TRBV27|.|.
CASSKGGGSVGKLFF
TGTGCCAGCAGTAAGGGGGGAGGGTCTGTTGGAAAACTGTTTTTT
>TRBJ1-5|TRBV6-2/TRBV6-3|.|TRBD1
CASSGAGGGQPQHF
TGTGCCAGCAGTGGGGCAGGGGGAGGTCAGCCCCAGCATTTT